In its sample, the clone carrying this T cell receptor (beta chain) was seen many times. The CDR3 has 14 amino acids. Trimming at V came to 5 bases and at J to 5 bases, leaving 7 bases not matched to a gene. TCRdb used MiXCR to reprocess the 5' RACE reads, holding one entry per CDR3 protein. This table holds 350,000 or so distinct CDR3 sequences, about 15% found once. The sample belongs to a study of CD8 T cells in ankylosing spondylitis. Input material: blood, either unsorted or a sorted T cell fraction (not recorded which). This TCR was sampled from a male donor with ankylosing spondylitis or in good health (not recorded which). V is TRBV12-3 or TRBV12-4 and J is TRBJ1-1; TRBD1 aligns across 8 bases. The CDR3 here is CASSPGQAWTEAFF. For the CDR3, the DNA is TGTGCCAGCAGTCCGGGACAGGCGTGGACTGAAGCTTTCTTT.